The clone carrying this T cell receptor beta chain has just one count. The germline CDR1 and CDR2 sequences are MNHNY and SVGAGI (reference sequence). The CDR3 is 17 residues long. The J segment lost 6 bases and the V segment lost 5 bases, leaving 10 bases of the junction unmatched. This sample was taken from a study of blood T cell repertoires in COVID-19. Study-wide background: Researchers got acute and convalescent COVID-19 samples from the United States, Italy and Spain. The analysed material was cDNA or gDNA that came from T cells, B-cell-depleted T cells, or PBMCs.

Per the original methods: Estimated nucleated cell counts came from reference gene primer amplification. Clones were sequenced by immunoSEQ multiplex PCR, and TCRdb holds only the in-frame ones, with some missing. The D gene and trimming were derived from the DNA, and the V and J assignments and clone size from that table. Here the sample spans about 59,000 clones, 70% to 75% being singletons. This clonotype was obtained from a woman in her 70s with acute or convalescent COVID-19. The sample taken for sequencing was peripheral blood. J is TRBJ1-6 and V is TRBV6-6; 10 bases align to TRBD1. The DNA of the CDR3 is TGTGCCAGCAGTCCGCGGGACAGGGGAATTGTTAATTCACCCCTCCACTTT. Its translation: CASSPRDRGIVNSPLHF.